This T cell receptor (beta chain) was recovered during a study of cytomegalovirus exposure and HLA in healthy donors. Points from the study as a whole: In a later analysis, HLA-associated beta chains showed higher expansion and lower generation probabilities than comparable chains. A few V segments could not be told apart, such as TRBV6-2 and TRBV6-3, and were left out.

The primer mix had 60 Vbeta and 13 Jbeta primers. The repertoire was sequenced with immunoSEQ multiplex PCR; TCRdb's copy has only in-frame clones and lacks some. The sample holds under 100,000 clones; approximately 80% are singletons and the top ten take about 2.9%. V lost 1 base and J lost 2; bases outside the gene matches: 9. There are 17 residues in the CDR3. The germline V gene encodes CDR1 SGHKS and CDR2 YYEKEE (reference sequence). With respect to this clone: Its antigen is undetermined.

The sequenced material came from PBMCs. This sequence originates from a man in his forties in good health and CMV-seronegative. This chain joins TRBV5-5 and TRBJ1-5; 7 nucleotides align to TRBD1. As DNA, the CDR3 is TGTGCCAGCAGCTTGAAGACAGGGCGGGGTGGCAATCAGCCCCAGCATTTT. Its translation is CASSLKTGRGGNQPQHF.